The 29 T cell receptor beta chains listed next were all sequenced from one sample in a study of OX40 agonist ivuxolimab in advanced cancers. Profiled with immunoSEQ multiplex PCR; TCRdb holds only in-frame clones, not every one. There are roughly 62,000 clones in the sample; more than 75% occur only once, and about 2.7% lies in the top ten. This sample comprised CD4+ or CD8+ T cells sorted from blood, obtained in a trial of the OX40 agonist ivuxolimab. The receptors were gathered from an adult with an advanced solid tumor such as melanoma, head and neck, liver or kidney cancer.

V and J are TRBV7-9 and TRBJ1-5; a possible D gene is TRBD1 (5 bases). Germline V gene sequence: CDR1 SEHNR, CDR2 FQNEAQ (reference sequence). CDR3 length: 14 residues. Trimming removed 3 bases at V and 4 bases at J, with 10 bases between. CDR3 sequence: CASSFPGGNQPQHF. The CDR3 DNA is TGTGCCAGCAGCTTTCCCGGGGGAAATCAGCCCCAGCATTTT.

This chain connects TRBV7-2 to TRBJ2-1; no clear D gene. CDR3 length: 13 amino acids. Germline CDR1 is SGHTA and CDR2 is FQGNSA. The ends were cut back, 1 base at V and 6 bases at J, with 7 bases in the middle. CDR3 region: CASSLGSANEQFF. CDR3 bases: TGTGCCAGCAGCTTAGGGAGCGCCAATGAGCAGTTCTTC.

This clone was observed a handful of times. The chain is built from TRBV28 and TRBJ1-2; D is uncertain. Trimming removed 4 bases at V and 4 bases at J, with 19 bases between. Looked up from germline, CDR1 is MDHEN and CDR2 is SYDVKM. The CDR3 covers 16 residues. This chain's CDR3 is CASSSDQKTYAYGYTF. For the CDR3, the DNA is TGTGCCAGCAGTTCCGATCAAAAGACCTACGCCTATGGCTACACCTTC.

The rearrangement uses TRBV4-2 and TRBJ1-1; D remains ambiguous. The CDR3 runs 16 residues. With 0 bases removed from V and 4 bases from J, the gap between germline ends came to 15 bases. The germline V gene encodes CDR1 LGHNA and CDR2 YNFKEQ. In nucleotides, the CDR3 is TGTGCCAGCAGCCAAGACCCAGGAGGTAAGGGCACTGAAGCTTTCTTT. Translated: CASSQDPGGKGTEAFF.

This clone showed up just once. The V gene is TRBV7-8, the J gene TRBJ2-2; D is possibly TRBD1 (5 bases). Germline CDR1 SGHVS, CDR2 FQNEAQ. V lost 5 bases, J lost 4 bases, and 11 bases lay in between. The CDR3 extends over 14 amino acids. The CDR3 DNA sequence: TGTGCCAGCAGCACCACAGGTATCACCGGGGAGCTGTTTTTT. As protein: CASSTTGITGELFF.

This clone has a single count. The chain uses TRBV12-5 and TRBJ2-2; 8 bases match TRBD1. CDR1 LGHNT and CDR2 FRNRAP come from the germline V gene. V lost 0 bases and J lost 7; bases outside the gene matches: 16. This CDR3 region has 19 residues. The CDR3 nucleotides are TGTGCTAGTGGTTTGGTCGACCGTCTCGGACAGGGTCTGGTCGGGGAGCTGTTTTTT. This encodes CASGLVDRLGQGLVGELFF.

The rearrangement uses TRBV29-1 and TRBJ2-4; 7 nucleotides match TRBD2. In germline, CDR1 is SQVTM, CDR2 ANQGSEA. V was pared by 4 bases and J by 5 bases, with 5 bases of the junction left unmatched. The CDR3 runs to 13 residues. For the CDR3, the DNA is TGCAGCGTTGGGCAGGGAGGGGAAAACATTCAGTACTTC. Protein sequence: CSVGQGGENIQYF.

J is TRBJ2-3 and V is TRBV5-1; 11 nucleotides line up with TRBD2. V lost 4 bases and J lost 2; bases outside the gene matches: 3. Germline CDR1 and CDR2: SGHRS and YFSETQ. This CDR3 spans 15 amino acids. Here the CDR3 reads CASSPGLADTDTQYF. The CDR3 DNA sequence: TGCGCCAGCAGCCCGGGACTAGCGGACACAGATACGCAGTATTTT.

This chain connects TRBV5-1 to TRBJ2-1, with D possibly TRBD1 on 5 matching bases. Germline V gene lookup returns CDR1 SGHRS and CDR2 YFSETQ. Trimming took 0 bases from V and 9 from J, leaving 10 bases between them. The CDR3 extends over 13 amino acids. CDR3 region: CASSLGQMGEQFF. CDR3 coding DNA: TGCGCCAGCAGCTTGGGACAGATGGGTGAGCAGTTCTTC.

The chain uses TRBV4-1 and TRBJ2-1, with D possibly matching TRBD2 (7 bases). V gave up 1 base and J gave up 2 bases, with 15 bases separating them. CDR1 is MGHRA and CDR2 is YSYEKL in the germline V gene. The CDR3 sequence is 17 residues long. The CDR3 sequence: CASSQAPRGATYNEQFF. The CDR3 nucleotides read TGCGCCAGCAGCCAAGCCCCCCGGGGGGCGACCTACAATGAGCAGTTCTTC.

This chain joins TRBV6-6 and TRBJ2-1; 8 positions match TRBD2. Germline loops: CDR1 MNHNY, CDR2 SVGAGI (reference sequence). V shed 5 bases and J 6 bases; nucleotides not matched to a gene: 12. This CDR3 is built from 16 residues. This CDR3 is CASSPRGSGVINEQFF. In nucleotides, the CDR3 is TGTGCCAGCAGTCCCCGGGGTAGCGGGGTTATCAATGAGCAGTTCTTC.

V gene TRBV10-3 combines with J gene TRBJ2-2, with a possible D match to TRBD2 (5 bases). The CDR3 loop spans 15 amino acids. Trimming shortened V by 0 bases and J by 2 bases, and 7 bases separated the two germline ends. Germline CDR1 and CDR2: ENHRY and SYGVKD. CDR3 DNA: TGTGCCATCAGTGAGTCGAGGGCCAACACCGGGGAGCTGTTTTTT. Translating gives CAISESRANTGELFF.

The genes are TRBV29-1 and TRBJ1-4; 9 positions match TRBD1. The CDR3 has 13 residues. With 5 bases clipped from V and 7 bases from J, the junction kept 5 bases outside the gene matches. In germline, CDR1 is SQVTM, CDR2 ANQGSEA. The CDR3 sequence: CSVRGQGSEKLFF. Written as DNA, the CDR3 is TGCAGCGTTAGGGGACAGGGCAGTGAAAAACTGTTTTTT.

The chain is built from TRBV5-4 and TRBJ2-6; the D gene is possibly TRBD1 (6 bases). Between the trimmed V and J ends, which lost 0 bases and 1 base, there was a span of 17 bases. The germline CDR1 and CDR2 sequences are SGHNT and YYREEE (reference sequence). The CDR3 spans 19 residues. The CDR3 here is CASSLESAGAFSGANVLTF. CDR3 sequence (DNA): TGTGCCAGCAGCTTGGAATCGGCAGGGGCCTTTTCTGGGGCCAACGTCCTGACTTTC.

This clone was detected a few times. The chain has TRBV30 and TRBJ2-3, with 14 bases aligning to TRBD2. CDR1 and CDR2 (germline): GTSNPN, SVGIG (reference sequence). V was pared by 7 bases and J by 0 bases, with 6 bases of the junction left unmatched. This CDR3 is built from 16 residues. As DNA, the CDR3 is TGTGCCTTCGGACTAGCGGGGGGCAAGAGCACAGATACGCAGTATTTT. This translates into CAFGLAGGKSTDTQYF.

CDR3 loop: CASSRGSRGYTF. CDR3 DNA sequence: TGTGCCAGCAGCCGAGGTTCGCGGGGCTACACCTTC. The gene calls are TRBV5-8 and TRBJ1-2; D remains ambiguous. This CDR3 spans 12 amino acids. From germline, CDR1 is SGHTS and CDR2 YDEGEE. Trimming cost V 4 bases and J 8 bases, with 12 bases left between them.

The rearrangement uses TRBV7-2 and TRBJ1-5, with a possible D match to TRBD1 (5 bases). Trimming stripped 5 bases from V and 7 bases from J, with 21 bases between. The CDR3 consists of 16 residues. Germline loops: CDR1 SGHTA, CDR2 FQGNSA. The CDR3: CASSPNGGAARQPQHF. Written as DNA, the CDR3 is TGTGCCAGCAGCCCCAATGGTGGGGCGGCTAGACAGCCCCAGCATTTT.

The rearrangement joins TRBV28 to TRBJ2-5; no definite D call. CDR3 length: 14 amino acids. Trimming removed 10 bases at V and 6 bases at J, with 21 bases between. Germline CDR1 is MDHEN and CDR2 is SYDVKM. CDR3 DNA: TGTGCCACATTGGGCCCCTCATTGGTCCAGACCCAGTACTTC. Amino acid sequence: CATLGPSLVQTQYF.

This clone has a single count. The chain links TRBV5-1 to TRBJ2-3; D may be TRBD1 (5 bases). The CDR3 runs 17 residues. The germline CDR1 and CDR2 sequences are SGHRS and YFSETQ. Trimming left V 0 bases short and J 6 bases short, with 20 bases between. CDR3 sequence reads: CASSLALGVVSGDTQYF. The CDR3 nucleotides are TGCGCCAGCAGCTTGGCCTTAGGGGTTGTGAGTGGCGATACGCAGTATTTT.

The chain couples TRBV10-3 to TRBJ1-3; perhaps TRBD1 as D (5 bases). Germline assignment: CDR1 ENHRY and CDR2 SYGVKD. Trimming left V 5 bases short and J 0 bases short, with 20 bases between. The CDR3 has 18 amino acids. In DNA, the CDR3 is TGTGCCATCAGTCAAACCTTAAGGGACCTTAGCTCTGGAAACACCATATATTTT. It specifies CAISQTLRDLSSGNTIYF.

This chain uses TRBV25-1 with TRBJ1-5, with 9 bases identical to TRBD1. CDR1 and CDR2 from the germline V gene are MGHDK and SYGVNS. The CDR3 runs 15 residues. Trimming took 6 bases from V and 5 from J; bases not matched to a gene: 8. In DNA, the CDR3 is TGTGCCAGCAGCTCCGGGACAGGGTTGTATCAGCCCCAGCATTTT. This translates into CASSSGTGLYQPQHF.

DNA for the CDR3: TGTGCCAGCAGCCGCACTCGAGGGGTAGAGACCCAGTACTTC. Translated: CASSRTRGVETQYF. V is TRBV27 and J is TRBJ2-5, with D perhaps given as TRBD1 or TRBD2 (5 bases each). There are 14 residues in the CDR3. The V end was cut by 6 bases, the J end by 4 bases, with 15 bases between. The germline CDR1 and CDR2 sequences are MNHEY and SMNVEV (reference sequence).

In the case of this clone: The identical CDR3 is also encoded by other nucleotide sequences in the sample. The V gene is TRBV7-9, the J gene TRBJ2-2; D not certain. This CDR3 region has 17 residues. CDR1 SEHNR and CDR2 FQNEAQ come from the germline V gene (reference sequence). V shed 5 bases and J shed 2 bases, with 18 bases lying between them. CDR3 sequence: CASSLRSGHLNTGELFF. The CDR3 coding sequence is TGTGCCAGCAGCCTCAGATCTGGGCATCTAAACACCGGGGAGCTGTTTTTT. The variable domain in full, completed from reference TRBV7-9 and TRBJ2-2, reads DTGVSQNPRHKITKRGQNVTFRCDPISEHNRLYWYRQTLGQGPEFLTYFQNEAQLEKSRLLSDRFSAERPKGSFSTLEIQRTEQGDSAMYLCASSLRSGHLNTGELFFGEGSRLTVL.

The CDR3 sequence is CASSYSRQINTIYF. CDR3 DNA: TGTGCCAGCAGTTACTCTAGGCAGATTAACACCATATATTTT. This chain uses TRBV6-9 with TRBJ1-3; D ambiguous. Trimming shortened V by 3 bases and J by 7 bases, and 13 bases separated the two germline ends. The V gene's germline CDR1 is MNHGY and CDR2 SVAAGI. This CDR3 spans 14 amino acids.

The genes are TRBV4-3 and TRBJ1-6; 8 bases align to TRBD1. The ends lost 0 bases at V and 0 bases at J; junction bases unmatched: 13. The CDR3 consists of 21 residues. Per the germline V gene, CDR1 is LGHNA and CDR2 is YSLEER. CDR3 in DNA: TGCGCCAGCAGCCAAGACCCGCGGACAGGGTATGGGGGCTCCTATAATTCACCCCTCCACTTT. Translated: CASSQDPRTGYGGSYNSPLHF.

The chain employs TRBV7-3 and TRBJ1-1; possible D gene TRBD1, 5 bases. V shed 0 bases and J shed 6 bases, with 8 bases lying between them. The length of the CDR3 is 13 residues. Germline lookup yields CDR1 SGHTA and CDR2 FQGTGA. The CDR3 DNA is TGTGCCAGCAGCTTAACGCAGGGCGCTGAAGCTTTCTTT. This gives the protein CASSLTQGAEAFF.

This chain joins TRBV7-9 and TRBJ2-1; 9 nucleotides agree with TRBD2. The germline V gene has CDR1 SEHNR and CDR2 FQNEAQ (reference sequence). The V and J ends lost 3 bases and 8 bases, in that order; junction bases with no gene match: 11. This CDR3 comprises 16 residues. CDR3 amino acids: CASSFPQRGAGDEQFF. The DNA for the CDR3 is TGTGCCAGCAGCTTCCCGCAGCGGGGGGCCGGGGATGAGCAGTTCTTC.

The V gene is TRBV7-2, the J gene TRBJ1-2; 11 bases map to TRBD1. The germline V gene has CDR1 SGHTA and CDR2 FQGNSA. There are 15 residues in the CDR3. V shed 2 bases, J shed 8 bases, and the junction held 7 bases outside the gene matches. The CDR3 loop reads CASSLFGTGGRGYTF. Written as DNA, the CDR3 is TGTGCCAGCAGCTTATTCGGGACAGGGGGTAGAGGCTACACCTTC.

This rearrangement joins TRBV19 to TRBJ1-3; the D gene is possibly TRBD1 (6 bases). Trimming left V 5 bases short and J 3 bases short, with 17 bases between. The CDR3 has 16 residues. Germline V lookup: CDR1 LNHDA, CDR2 SQIVND (reference sequence). In nucleotides, the CDR3 is TGTGCCAGTAGTCTCTACGGCCTGACAGGTGGAAACACCATATATTTT. Its protein is CASSLYGLTGGNTIYF.